This T cell receptor beta chain is drawn from a study of blood T cell repertoires in COVID-19. TCRdb's table, derived via immunoSEQ multiplex PCR, lists solely in-frame clones and lacks some. Here the sample spans roughly 170,000 clones, approximately 77% being singletons. The CDR3 is 13 residues long. Trimming took 10 bases from V and 0 from J, leaving 12 bases between them. The V gene's germline CDR1 is LNHDA and CDR2 SQIVND (reference sequence). This clonotype was sampled from a man aged 60 to 69 who had recovered from COVID-19. The sequenced sample consisted of PBMCs or T cells enriched from blood (not recorded which). This chain links TRBV19 with TRBJ1-1; D is undetermined. The CDR3 sequence: CATSGQVNTEAFF. The DNA of the CDR3 is TGTGCCACTTCTGGCCAAGTGAACACTGAAGCTTTCTTT.